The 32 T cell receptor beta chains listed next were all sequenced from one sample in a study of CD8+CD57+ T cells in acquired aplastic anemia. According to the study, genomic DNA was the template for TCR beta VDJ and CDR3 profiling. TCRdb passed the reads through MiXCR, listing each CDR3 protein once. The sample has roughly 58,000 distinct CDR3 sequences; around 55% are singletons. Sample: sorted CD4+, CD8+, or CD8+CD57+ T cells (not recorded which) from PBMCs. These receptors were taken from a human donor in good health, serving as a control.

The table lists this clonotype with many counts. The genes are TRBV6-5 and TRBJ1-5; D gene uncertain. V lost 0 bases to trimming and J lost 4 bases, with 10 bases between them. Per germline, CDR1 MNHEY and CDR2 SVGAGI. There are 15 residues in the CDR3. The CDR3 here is CASSYSAGPNQPQHF. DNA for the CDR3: TGTGCCAGCAGTTACTCCGCCGGACCGAATCAGCCCCAGCATTTT.

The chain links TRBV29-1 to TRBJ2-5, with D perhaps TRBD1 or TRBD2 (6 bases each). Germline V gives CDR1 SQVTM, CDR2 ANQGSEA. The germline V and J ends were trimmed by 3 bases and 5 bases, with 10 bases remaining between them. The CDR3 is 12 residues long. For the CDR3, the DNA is TGCAGCGTTGACGGGGGCAGGGAGACCCAGTACTTC. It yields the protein CSVDGGRETQYF. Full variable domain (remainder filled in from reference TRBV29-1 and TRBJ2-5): SAVISQKPSRDICQRGTSLTIQCQVDSQVTMMFWYRQQPGQSLTLIATANQGSEATYESGFVIDKFPISRPNLTFSTLTVSNMSPEDSSIYLCSVDGGRETQYFGPGTRLLVL.

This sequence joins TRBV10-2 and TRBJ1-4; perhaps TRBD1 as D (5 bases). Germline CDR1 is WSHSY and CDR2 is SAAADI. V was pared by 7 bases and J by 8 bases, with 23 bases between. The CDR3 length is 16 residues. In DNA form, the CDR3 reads TGCGCCAGCATGGAAGGCGGGGGAAGGGAACGCGAAAAACTGTTTTTT. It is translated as CASMEGGGREREKLFF.

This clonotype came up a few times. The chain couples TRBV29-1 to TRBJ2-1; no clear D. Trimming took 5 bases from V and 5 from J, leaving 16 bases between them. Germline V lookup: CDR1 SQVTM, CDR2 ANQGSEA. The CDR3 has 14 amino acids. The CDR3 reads CSVYPGQVNNEQFF. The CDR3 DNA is TGCAGCGTTTACCCAGGTCAGGTGAACAATGAGCAGTTCTTC.

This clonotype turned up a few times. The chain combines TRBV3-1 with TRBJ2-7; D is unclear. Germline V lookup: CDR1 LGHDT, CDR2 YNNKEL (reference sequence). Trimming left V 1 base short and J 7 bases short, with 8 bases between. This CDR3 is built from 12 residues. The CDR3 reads CASSQADSEQYF. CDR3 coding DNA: TGTGCCAGCAGCCAAGCAGACTCGGAGCAGTACTTC.

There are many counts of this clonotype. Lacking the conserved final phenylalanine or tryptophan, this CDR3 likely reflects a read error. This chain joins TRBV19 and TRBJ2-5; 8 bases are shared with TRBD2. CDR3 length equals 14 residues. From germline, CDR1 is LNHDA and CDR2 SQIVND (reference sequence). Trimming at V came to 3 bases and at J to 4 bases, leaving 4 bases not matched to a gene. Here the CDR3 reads CASSMGGLAETQYY. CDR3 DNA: TGTGCCAGTAGTATGGGCGGACTAGCAGAGACCCAGTACTAC.

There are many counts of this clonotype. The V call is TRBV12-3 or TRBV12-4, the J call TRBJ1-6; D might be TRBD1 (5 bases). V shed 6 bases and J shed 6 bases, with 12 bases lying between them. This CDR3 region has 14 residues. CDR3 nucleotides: TGTGCCAGCAGAATCGACAGTCTTAATTCACCCCTCCACTTT. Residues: CASRIDSLNSPLHF.

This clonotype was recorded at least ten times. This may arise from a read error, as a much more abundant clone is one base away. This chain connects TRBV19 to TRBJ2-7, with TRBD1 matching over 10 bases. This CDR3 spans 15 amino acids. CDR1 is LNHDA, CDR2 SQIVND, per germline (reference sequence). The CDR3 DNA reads TGTGCCGGTAGTATAAGGACAGGGGGAACCTACGAGCAGTACTTC. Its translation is CAGSIRTGGTYEQYF.

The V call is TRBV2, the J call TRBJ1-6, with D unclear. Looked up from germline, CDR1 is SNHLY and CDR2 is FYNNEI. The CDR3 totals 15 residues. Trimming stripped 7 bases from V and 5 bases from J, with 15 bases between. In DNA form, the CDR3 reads TGTGCCAGCAACCTACAGCGTTTGGATAATTCACCCCTCCACTTT. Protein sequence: CASNLQRLDNSPLHF.

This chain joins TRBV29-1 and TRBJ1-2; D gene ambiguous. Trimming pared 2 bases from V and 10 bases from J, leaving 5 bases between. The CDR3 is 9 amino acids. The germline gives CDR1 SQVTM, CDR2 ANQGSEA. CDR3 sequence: CSVERAYTF. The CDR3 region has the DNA TGCAGCGTTGAAAGGGCCTACACCTTC. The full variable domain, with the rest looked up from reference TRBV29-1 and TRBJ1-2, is SAVISQKPSRDICQRGTSLTIQCQVDSQVTMMFWYRQQPGQSLTLIATANQGSEATYESGFVIDKFPISRPNLTFSTLTVSNMSPEDSSIYLCSVERAYTFGSGTRLTVV.

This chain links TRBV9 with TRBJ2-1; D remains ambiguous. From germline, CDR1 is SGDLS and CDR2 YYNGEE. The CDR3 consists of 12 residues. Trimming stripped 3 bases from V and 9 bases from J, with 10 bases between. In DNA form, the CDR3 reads TGTGCCAGCAGCGGGGAAGAAATTGAGCAGTTCTTC. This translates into CASSGEEIEQFF.

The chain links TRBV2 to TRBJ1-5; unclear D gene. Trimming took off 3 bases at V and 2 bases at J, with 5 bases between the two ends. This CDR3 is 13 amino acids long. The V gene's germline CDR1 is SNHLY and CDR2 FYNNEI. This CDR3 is CASSEYGNQPQHF. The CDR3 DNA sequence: TGTGCCAGCAGTGAGTATGGCAATCAGCCCCAGCATTTT.

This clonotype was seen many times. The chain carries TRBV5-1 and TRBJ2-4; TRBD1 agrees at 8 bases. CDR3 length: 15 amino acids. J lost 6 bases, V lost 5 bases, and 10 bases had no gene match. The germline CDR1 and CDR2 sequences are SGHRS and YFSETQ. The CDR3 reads CASSRAGTGLNIQYF. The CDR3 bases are TGCGCCAGCAGTCGCGCCGGGACAGGACTAAACATTCAGTACTTC. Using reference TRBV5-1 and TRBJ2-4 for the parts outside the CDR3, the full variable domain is KAGVTQTPRYLIKTRGQQVTLSCSPISGHRSVSWYQQTPGQGLQFLFEYFSETQRNKGNFPGRFSGRQFSNSRSEMNVSTLELGDSALYLCASSRAGTGLNIQYFGAGTRLSVL.

The CDR3 protein is CASKNPNQPQHF. DNA of the CDR3: TGTGCCAGCAAGAACCCGAATCAGCCCCAGCATTTT. The rearrangement uses TRBV6-1 and TRBJ1-5; D unresolved. The CDR3 is made up of 12 amino acids. CDR1 is MNHNS and CDR2 is SASEGT in the germline V gene. Trimming shortened V by 7 bases and J by 4 bases, and 8 bases separated the two germline ends.

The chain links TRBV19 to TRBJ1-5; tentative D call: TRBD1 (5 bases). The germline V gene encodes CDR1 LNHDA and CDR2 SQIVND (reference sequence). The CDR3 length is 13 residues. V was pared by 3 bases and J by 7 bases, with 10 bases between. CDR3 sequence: CASSIRELQPQHF. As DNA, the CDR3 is TGTGCCAGTAGTATCAGGGAATTGCAGCCCCAGCATTTT.

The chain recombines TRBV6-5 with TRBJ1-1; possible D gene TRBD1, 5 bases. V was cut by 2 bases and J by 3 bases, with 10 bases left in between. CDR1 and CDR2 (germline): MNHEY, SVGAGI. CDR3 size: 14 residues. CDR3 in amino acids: CASSYGRGDTEAFF. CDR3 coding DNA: TGTGCCAGCAGTTACGGACGGGGGGACACTGAAGCTTTCTTT.

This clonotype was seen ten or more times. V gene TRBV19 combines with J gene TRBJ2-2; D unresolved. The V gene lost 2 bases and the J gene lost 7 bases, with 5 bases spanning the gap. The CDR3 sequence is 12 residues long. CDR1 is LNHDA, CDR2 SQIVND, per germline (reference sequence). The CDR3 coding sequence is TGTGCCAGTAGTATACAACTCGGGGAGCTGTTTTTT. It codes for CASSIQLGELFF. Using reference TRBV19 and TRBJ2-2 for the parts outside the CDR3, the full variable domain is DGGITQSPKYLFRKEGQNVTLSCEQNLNHDAMYWYRQDPGQGLRLIYYSQIVNDFQKGDIAEGYSVSREKKESFPLTVTSAQKNPTAFYLCASSIQLGELFFGEGSRLTVL.

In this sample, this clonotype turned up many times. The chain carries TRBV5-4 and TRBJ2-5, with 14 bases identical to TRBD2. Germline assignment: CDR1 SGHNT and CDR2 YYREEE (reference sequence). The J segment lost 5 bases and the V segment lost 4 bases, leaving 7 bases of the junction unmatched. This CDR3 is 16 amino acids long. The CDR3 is CASSTGTSGSLETQYF. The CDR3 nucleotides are TGTGCCAGCAGCACCGGGACTAGCGGGAGTTTGGAGACCCAGTACTTC. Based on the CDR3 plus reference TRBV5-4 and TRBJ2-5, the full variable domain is ETGVTQSPTHLIKTRGQQVTLRCSSQSGHNTVSWYQQALGQGPQFIFQYYREEENGRGNFPPRFSGLQFPNYSSELNVNALELDDSALYLCASSTGTSGSLETQYFGPGTRLLVL.

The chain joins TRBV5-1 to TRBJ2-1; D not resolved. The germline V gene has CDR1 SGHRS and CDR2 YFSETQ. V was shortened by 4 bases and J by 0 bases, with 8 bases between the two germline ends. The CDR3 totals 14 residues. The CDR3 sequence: CASSLGSSYNEQFF. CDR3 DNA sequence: TGCGCCAGCAGCCTCGGTAGCTCCTACAATGAGCAGTTCTTC.

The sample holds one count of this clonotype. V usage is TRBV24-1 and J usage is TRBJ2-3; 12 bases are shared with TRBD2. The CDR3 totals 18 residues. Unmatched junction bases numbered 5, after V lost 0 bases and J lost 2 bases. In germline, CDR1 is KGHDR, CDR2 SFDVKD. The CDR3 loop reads CATSDLQGLAGSTDTQYF. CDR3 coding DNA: TGTGCCACCAGTGATTTGCAAGGACTAGCGGGGTCCACAGATACGCAGTATTTT.

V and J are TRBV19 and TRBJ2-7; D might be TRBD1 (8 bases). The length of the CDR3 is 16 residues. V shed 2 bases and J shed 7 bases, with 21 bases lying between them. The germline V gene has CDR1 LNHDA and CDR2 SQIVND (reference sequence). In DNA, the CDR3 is TGTGCCAGTAGTATACATAAGAAACAGGGGGGGGAAGAGCAGTACTTC. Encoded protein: CASSIHKKQGGEEQYF. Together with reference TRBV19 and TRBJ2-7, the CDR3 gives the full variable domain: DGGITQSPKYLFRKEGQNVTLSCEQNLNHDAMYWYRQDPGQGLRLIYYSQIVNDFQKGDIAEGYSVSREKKESFPLTVTSAQKNPTAFYLCASSIHKKQGGEEQYFGPGTRLTVT.

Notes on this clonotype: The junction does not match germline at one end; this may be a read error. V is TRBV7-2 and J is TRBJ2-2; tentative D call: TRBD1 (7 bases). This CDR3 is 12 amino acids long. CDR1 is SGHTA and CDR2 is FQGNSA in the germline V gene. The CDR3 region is CASSLHTGEVFF. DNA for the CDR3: TGTGCCAGCAGCTTACACACAGGGGAGGTGTTTTTT.

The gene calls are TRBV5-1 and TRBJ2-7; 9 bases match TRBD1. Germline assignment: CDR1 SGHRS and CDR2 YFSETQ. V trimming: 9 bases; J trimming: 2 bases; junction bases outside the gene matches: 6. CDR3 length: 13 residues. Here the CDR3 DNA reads TGCGCCACCACGGGACAGGGCACCTACGAGCAGTACTTC. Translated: CATTGQGTYEQYF.

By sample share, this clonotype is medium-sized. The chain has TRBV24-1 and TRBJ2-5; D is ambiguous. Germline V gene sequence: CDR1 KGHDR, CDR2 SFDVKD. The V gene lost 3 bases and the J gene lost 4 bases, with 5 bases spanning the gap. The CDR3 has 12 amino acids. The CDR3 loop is CATSDLVETQYF. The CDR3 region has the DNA TGTGCCACCAGTGATCTAGTAGAGACCCAGTACTTC.

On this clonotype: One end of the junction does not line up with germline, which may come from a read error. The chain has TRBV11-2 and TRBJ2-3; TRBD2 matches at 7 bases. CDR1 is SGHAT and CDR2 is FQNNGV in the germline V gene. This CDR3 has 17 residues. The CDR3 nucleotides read TGTGCCAGCAGTTTGAGGACTAGTGTTGGCTCGGCAGATGCGCAGTATTTT. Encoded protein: CASSLRTSVGSADAQYF.

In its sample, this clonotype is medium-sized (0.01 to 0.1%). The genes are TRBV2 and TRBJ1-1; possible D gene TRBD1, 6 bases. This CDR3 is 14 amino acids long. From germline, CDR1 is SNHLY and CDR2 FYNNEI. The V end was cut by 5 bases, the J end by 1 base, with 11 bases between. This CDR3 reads CASSPGRGNTEAFF. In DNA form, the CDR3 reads TGTGCCAGCAGTCCCGGCAGGGGGAACACTGAAGCTTTCTTT.

The CDR3 loop is CASSLGGFEAFF. The CDR3 DNA is TGTGCCAGCAGCTTAGGGGGATTTGAAGCTTTCTTT. This rearrangement joins TRBV7-2 to TRBJ1-1, with D hard to call. Trimming took off 1 base at V and 7 bases at J, with 7 bases between the two ends. There are 12 residues in the CDR3. Germline-derived CDR1 and CDR2 are SGHTA and FQGNSA.

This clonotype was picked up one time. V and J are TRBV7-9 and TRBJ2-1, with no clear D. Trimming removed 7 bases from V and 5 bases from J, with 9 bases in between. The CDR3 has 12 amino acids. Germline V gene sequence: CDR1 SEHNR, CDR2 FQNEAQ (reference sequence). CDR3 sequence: CASIQSNNEQFF. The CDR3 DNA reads TGTGCCAGCATCCAATCCAACAATGAGCAGTTCTTC. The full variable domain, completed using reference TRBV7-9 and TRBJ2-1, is DTGVSQNPRHKITKRGQNVTFRCDPISEHNRLYWYRQTLGQGPEFLTYFQNEAQLEKSRLLSDRFSAERPKGSFSTLEIQRTEQGDSAMYLCASIQSNNEQFFGPGTRLTVL.

CDR3 sequence reads: CASRGRGGSGYEQFF. The DNA of the CDR3 is TGCGCCAGCAGGGGGAGGGGCGGGAGTGGCTATGAGCAGTTCTTC. V and J are TRBV5-1 and TRBJ2-1, with TRBD2 matching 7 bases. J was trimmed by 8 bases and V by 5 bases; bases with no gene match: 13. The CDR3 extends over 15 amino acids. Germline V CDR1 and CDR2: SGHRS, YFSETQ. Full variable domain (rest looked up from reference TRBV5-1 and TRBJ2-1): KAGVTQTPRYLIKTRGQQVTLSCSPISGHRSVSWYQQTPGQGLQFLFEYFSETQRNKGNFPGRFSGRQFSNSRSEMNVSTLELGDSALYLCASRGRGGSGYEQFFGPGTRLTVL.

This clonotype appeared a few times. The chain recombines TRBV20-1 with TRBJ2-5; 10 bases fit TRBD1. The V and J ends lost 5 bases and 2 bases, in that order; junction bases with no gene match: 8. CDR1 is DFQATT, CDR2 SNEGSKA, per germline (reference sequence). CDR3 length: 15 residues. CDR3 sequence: CSAGRQGARQETQYF. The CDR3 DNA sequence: TGCAGTGCTGGAAGACAGGGGGCGAGACAAGAGACCCAGTACTTC.

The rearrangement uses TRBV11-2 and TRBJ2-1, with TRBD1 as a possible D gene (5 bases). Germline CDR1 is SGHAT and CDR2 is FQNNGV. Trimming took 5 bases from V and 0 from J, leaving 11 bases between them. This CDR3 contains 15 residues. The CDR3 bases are TGTGCCAGCAGCAAGACAGAGAGCTCCTACAATGAGCAGTTCTTC. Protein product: CASSKTESSYNEQFF.

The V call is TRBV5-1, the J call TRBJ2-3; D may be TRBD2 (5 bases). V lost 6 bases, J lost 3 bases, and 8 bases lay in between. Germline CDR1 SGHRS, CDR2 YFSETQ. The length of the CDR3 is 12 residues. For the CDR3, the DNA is TGCGCCAGCACCCGCGGGACAGATACGCAGTATTTT. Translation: CASTRGTDTQYF.